This T cell receptor beta chain was identified during a study of T cells in localized non-small cell lung cancer. Data came from immunoSEQ multiplex PCR; TCRdb stores just in-frame clones and leaves some out. Found here are about 27,000 clones, about 90% of them singletons; the top ten hold about 1.1%. CDR1 is LNHNV, CDR2 YYDKDF, per germline (reference sequence). The ends were cut back, 0 bases at V and 7 bases at J, with 16 bases in the middle. The CDR3 extends over 15 amino acids. With respect to this clone: Its matching antigen is unknown.

Notes on the study in general: When the top 100 tumor clones were examined, a median approximately 62 of them also appeared in the adjacent lung, which was paired and uninvolved.

The sequence was collected from a woman aged 40 to 75 with stage I lung adenocarcinoma. The chain links TRBV15 to TRBJ2-7, with a possible D match to TRBD2 (5 bases). The source was peripheral blood, collected before any cancer treatment. CDR3 nucleotides: TGTGCCACCAGCAGAGACCCGGGATCTTCGGGGGAGCAGTACTTC. Amino acids: CATSRDPGSSGEQYF.